A selection of T cell receptor beta chains follows, all from one sample in a study of post-analysis software for immune sequencing data. Using its own MiXCR run on the PCR reads, TCRdb lists one record per CDR3 protein. The sample shows 700,000 to 800,000 distinct CDR3 sequences, roughly 30% of them seen only once. Sequencing was performed on blood. The receptors were gathered from a girl aged 5 to 17 with multiple sclerosis. Each CDR3 is given with its conserved first and last residue. D genes are given only for firm matches. Clone size is not always given. Where it is, it says once, few, many or a class for expanded clones.

cdr3_aa cdr3_nt j_call d_call clone_size v_call
CASILGLGEAFF TGTGCCAGCATCCTGGGCTTGGGAGAAGCTTTCTTT TRBJ1-1 - few TRBV12-3/TRBV12-4
CASSPLDGLNTEAFF TGTGCCAGCTCACCCCTGGACGGGTTGAACACTGAAGCTTTCTTT TRBJ1-1 - - TRBV18
CSVEGGEGEQYF TGCAGCGTTGAGGGGGGCGAGGGAGAGCAGTACTTC TRBJ2-4 - few TRBV29-1
CSVVSGAGAANPQFF TGCAGCGTTGTGTCGGGAGCGGGAGCGGCCAACCCGCAGTTCTTC TRBJ2-1 TRBD2 - TRBV29-1
CSVETGLAANTGELFF TGCAGCGTTGAAACGGGACTAGCGGCCAACACCGGGGAGCTGTTTTTT TRBJ2-2 TRBD2 - TRBV29-1
CASSSGSGRSAWETQYF TGTGCCAGCAGCTCAGGAAGCGGGAGAAGTGCGTGGGAGACCCAGTACTTC TRBJ2-5 TRBD2 - TRBV7-2
CSARRTGGARETQYF TGCAGTGCCCGTAGGACAGGGGGCGCCCGGGAGACCCAGTACTTC TRBJ2-5 TRBD1 few TRBV20-1
CSARGPQGAEAFF TGCAGTGCTAGGGGACCTCAGGGTGCTGAAGCTTTCTTT TRBJ1-1 - - TRBV20-1
CASSPATGNTEAFF TGCGCCAGCAGCCCCGCTACAGGGAACACTGAAGCTTTCTTT TRBJ1-1 - - TRBV4-3
CASSLGQGLSYNEQFF TGTGCCAGCAGCTTAGGTCAGGGTTTATCCTACAATGAGCAGTTCTTC TRBJ2-1 - - TRBV11-3
CASSLSPPVRQNIQYF TGCGCCAGCAGCTTGTCCCCGCCTGTGCGTCAAAACATTCAGTACTTC TRBJ2-4 - few TRBV5-1
CASSLAEDGAYEQYF TGTGCCAGCAGCTTAGCGGAGGACGGAGCCTACGAGCAGTACTTC TRBJ2-7 - - TRBV7-2
CASSGDSGSSYNEQFF TGTGCCAGCAGCGGAGATAGCGGGAGCTCCTACAATGAGCAGTTCTTC TRBJ2-1 TRBD2 few TRBV7-2
CSVELRDRGASSGANVLTF TGCAGCGTTGAATTGAGGGACAGGGGCGCAAGCTCTGGGGCCAACGTCCTGACTTTC TRBJ2-6 TRBD1 - TRBV29-1
CASSWAEDRGSDYGYTF TGCGCCAGCAGCTGGGCTGAGGACAGGGGTTCGGACTATGGCTACACCTTC TRBJ1-2 TRBD1 - TRBV5-1
CASSHIGGAEGYTF TGTGCCAGCAGCCATATAGGGGGGGCTGAGGGCTACACCTTC TRBJ1-2 - few TRBV3-1
CASSLTTSDGFSSYNEQFF TGCGCCAGCAGCCTGACGACTAGCGATGGCTTTAGCTCCTACAATGAGCAGTTCTTC TRBJ2-1 TRBD2 - TRBV4-1
CASSALATGSFSGANVLTF TGTGCCAGCAGCGCACTGGCCACAGGGTCCTTCTCTGGGGCCAACGTCCTGACTTTC TRBJ2-6 - few TRBV9
CASSRDYDNEQFF TGTGCCAGCAGCCGGGACTACGACAATGAGCAGTTCTTC TRBJ2-1 TRBD2 - TRBV28
CASSQEADYGYTF TGTGCCAGCAGCCAAGAAGCCGACTATGGCTACACCTTC TRBJ1-2 - - TRBV4-2
CSARGGRAAYEQYF TGCAGTGCTAGAGGCGGGAGGGCCGCCTACGAGCAGTACTTC TRBJ2-7 TRBD2 few TRBV20-1
CASSQQGAGVSTDTQYF TGTGCCAGCAGCCAACAGGGGGCAGGGGTGAGCACAGATACGCAGTATTTT TRBJ2-3 TRBD1 - TRBV7-2
CASRPVGEAFF TGCGCCAGCAGGCCGGTGGGAGAAGCTTTCTTT TRBJ1-1 - - TRBV9
CSVEKTGSPGETQYF TGCAGCGTTGAGAAGACAGGGAGCCCCGGGGAGACCCAGTACTTC TRBJ2-5 TRBD1 few TRBV29-1
CASKAGAQTEQFF TGCGCCAGCAAGGCGGGGGCCCAGACAGAGCAGTTCTTC TRBJ2-1 - - TRBV5-1
CASSSSGTGGYEQYF TGTGCCAGCAGTTCTTCCGGGACAGGGGGCTACGAGCAGTACTTC TRBJ2-7 TRBD1 - TRBV27
CAGRHEGQGRHEQFF TGCGCCGGCAGGCACGAAGGGCAGGGACGGCATGAGCAGTTCTTC TRBJ2-1 - few TRBV4-1
CASSPGLSYEQYF TGTGCCAGCAGCCCGGGACTAAGCTACGAGCAGTACTTC TRBJ2-7 TRBD2 many TRBV7-2
CSALKGQRYGYTF TGCAGTGCGCTGAAGGGACAAAGATATGGCTACACCTTC TRBJ1-2 - few TRBV20-1
CAKQGSPNTEAFF TGTGCCAAACAGGGTAGCCCTAACACTGAAGCTTTCTTT TRBJ1-1 - - TRBV10-3
CATSDPSGALSTDTQYF TGTGCCACCAGTGATCCCTCGGGCGCGCTGAGCACAGATACGCAGTATTTT TRBJ2-3 - - TRBV24-1
CASSVDGNRPYEQYF TGTGCCAGCAGCGTAGATGGAAACCGTCCGTACGAGCAGTACTTC TRBJ2-7 - few TRBV9
CSAKGGTDTQYF TGCAGTGCCAAGGGGGGCACAGATACGCAGTATTTT TRBJ2-3 - few TRBV20-1
CASSHGTGFGQPQHF TGTGCCAGCAGCCACGGGACAGGGTTTGGTCAGCCCCAGCATTTT TRBJ1-5 TRBD1 - TRBV12-3/TRBV12-4
CASSESVSGSAEQYF TGCGCCAGCAGTGAGTCAGTGAGCGGGAGCGCCGAGCAGTACTTC TRBJ2-7 TRBD2 few TRBV10-1
CSASPSGRGNEQYF TGCAGTGCTAGCCCGAGCGGGAGGGGTAATGAGCAGTACTTC TRBJ2-7 TRBD2 - TRBV20-1
CASSARGGLDTEAFF TGTGCCAGCAGCGCCCGAGGGGGGTTGGACACTGAAGCTTTCTTT TRBJ1-1 - few TRBV9
CASSLGTAGYTF TGTGCCAGCAGCTTAGGGACCGCCGGCTACACCTTC TRBJ1-2 - few TRBV7-9
CSARALGRRSYNEQFF TGCAGTGCTAGAGCTCTTGGGCGCCGTTCCTACAATGAGCAGTTCTTC TRBJ2-1 - few TRBV20-1
CAIARARGETQYF TGTGCCATCGCCCGGGCCCGGGGGGAGACCCAGTACTTC TRBJ2-5 - few TRBV6-5
CASSLAIWGAGSYEQYF TGTGCCAGCAGCTTAGCGATATGGGGGGCAGGATCCTACGAGCAGTACTTC TRBJ2-7 - - TRBV7-8
CASTRRAGQDIRAQHF TGTGCCAGCACCCGACGGGCGGGCCAGGATATTCGGGCCCAGCATTTT TRBJ1-5 - - TRBV2
CASSQILAGGQETQYF TGCGCCAGCAGCCAAATATTAGCGGGGGGACAAGAGACCCAGTACTTC TRBJ2-5 TRBD2 few TRBV4-1
CASSQQGPRNQPQHF TGTGCCAGCAGCCAACAGGGGCCGCGCAATCAGCCCCAGCATTTT TRBJ1-5 TRBD1 few TRBV5-6
CASSYSQGVGQPQHF TGTGCCAGCAGTTACTCTCAGGGGGTCGGACAGCCCCAGCATTTT TRBJ1-5 TRBD1 - TRBV6-5
CASSQDVQGSITDTQYF TGCGCCAGCAGCCAAGATGTGCAGGGAAGTATCACAGATACGCAGTATTTT TRBJ2-3 - few TRBV4-3
CASGDEGEMNTEAFF TGTGCCAGCGGTGATGAGGGGGAGATGAACACTGAAGCTTTCTTT TRBJ1-1 - - TRBV28
CASSLNLRGDIQYF TGTGCCAGCAGCTTGAATCTTAGGGGGGACATTCAGTACTTC TRBJ2-4 - - TRBV5-5
CASSLGLKNIQYF TGTGCCAGCAGCTTGGGCTTAAAGAACATTCAGTACTTC TRBJ2-4 - - TRBV5-6
CASSVGGRGLYEQYF TGTGCCAGCAGTGTAGGGGGCAGGGGGCTCTACGAGCAGTACTTC TRBJ2-7 TRBD1 once TRBV27
CASSQGLAVDSFF TGTGCCAGCAGCCAAGGACTAGCGGTAGATTCGTTCTTC TRBJ2-1 TRBD2 few TRBV3-1